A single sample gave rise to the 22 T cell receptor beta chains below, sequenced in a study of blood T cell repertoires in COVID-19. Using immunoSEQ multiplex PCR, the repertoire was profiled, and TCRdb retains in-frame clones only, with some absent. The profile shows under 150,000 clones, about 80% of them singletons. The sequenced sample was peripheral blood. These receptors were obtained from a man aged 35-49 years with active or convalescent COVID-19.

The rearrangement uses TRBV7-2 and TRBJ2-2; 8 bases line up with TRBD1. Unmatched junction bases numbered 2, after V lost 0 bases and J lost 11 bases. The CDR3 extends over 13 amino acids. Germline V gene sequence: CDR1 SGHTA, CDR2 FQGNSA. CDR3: CASSLAGTGELFF. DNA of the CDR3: TGTGCCAGCAGCTTAGCTGGGACAGGAGAGCTGTTTTTT.

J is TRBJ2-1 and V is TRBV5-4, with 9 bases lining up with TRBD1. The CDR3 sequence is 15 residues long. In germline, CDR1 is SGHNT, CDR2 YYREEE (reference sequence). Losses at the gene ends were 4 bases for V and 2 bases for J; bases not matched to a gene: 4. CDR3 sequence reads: CASSRDRAPYNEQFF. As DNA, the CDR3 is TGTGCCAGCAGCCGGGACAGGGCCCCCTACAATGAGCAGTTCTTC.

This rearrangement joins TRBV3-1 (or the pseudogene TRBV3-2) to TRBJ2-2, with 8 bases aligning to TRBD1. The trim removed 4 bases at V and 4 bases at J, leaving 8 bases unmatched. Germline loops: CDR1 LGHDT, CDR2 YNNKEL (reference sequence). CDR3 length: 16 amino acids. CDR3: CASSLYPGGRTGELFF. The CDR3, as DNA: TGTGCCAGCAGCCTATACCCAGGGGGCCGCACCGGGGAGCTGTTTTTT.

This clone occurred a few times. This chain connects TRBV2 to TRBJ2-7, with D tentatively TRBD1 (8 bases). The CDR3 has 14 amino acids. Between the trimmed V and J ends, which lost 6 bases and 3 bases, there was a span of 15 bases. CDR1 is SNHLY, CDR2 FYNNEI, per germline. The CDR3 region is CASRSGTGYYEQYF. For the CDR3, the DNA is TGTGCCAGCAGGAGCGGGACAGGATACTACGAGCAGTACTTC. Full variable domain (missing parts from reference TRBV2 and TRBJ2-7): EPEVTQTPSHQVTQMGQEVILRCVPISNHLYFYWYRQILGQKVEFLVSFYNNEISEKSEIFDDQFSVERPDGSNFTLKIRSTKLEDSAMYFCASRSGTGYYEQYFGPGTRLTVT.

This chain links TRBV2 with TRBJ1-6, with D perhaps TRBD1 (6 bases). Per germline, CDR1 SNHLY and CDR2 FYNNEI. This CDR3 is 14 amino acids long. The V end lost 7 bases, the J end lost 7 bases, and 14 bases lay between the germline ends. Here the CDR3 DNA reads TGTGCCAGCAACCAACTTCAGGGGAATTCACCCCTCCACTTT. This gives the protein CASNQLQGNSPLHF.

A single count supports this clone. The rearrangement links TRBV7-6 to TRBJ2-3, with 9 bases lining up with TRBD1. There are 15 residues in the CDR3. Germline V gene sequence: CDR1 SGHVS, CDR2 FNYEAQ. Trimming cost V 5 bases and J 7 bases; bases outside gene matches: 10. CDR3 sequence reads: CASSPTGGGPNTQYF. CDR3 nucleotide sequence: TGTGCCAGCAGCCCGACAGGGGGGGGGCCGAATACGCAGTATTTT.

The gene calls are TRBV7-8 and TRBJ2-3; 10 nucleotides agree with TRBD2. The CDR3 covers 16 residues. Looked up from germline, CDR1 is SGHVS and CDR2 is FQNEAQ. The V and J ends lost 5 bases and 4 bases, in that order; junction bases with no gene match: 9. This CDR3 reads CASSPWTSGKPDTQYF. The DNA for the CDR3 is TGTGCCAGCAGCCCCTGGACTAGCGGAAAGCCAGATACGCAGTATTTT. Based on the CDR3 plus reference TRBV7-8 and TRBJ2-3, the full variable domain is GAGVSQSPRYKVAKRGQDVALRCDPISGHVSLFWYQQALGQGPEFLTYFQNEAQLDKSGLPSDRFFAERPEGSVSTLKIQRTQQEDSAVYLCASSPWTSGKPDTQYFGPGTRLTVL.

As DNA, the CDR3 is TGTGCCATCAGTGGTACCGACAGAAATAATTCACCCCTCCACTTT. Its translation is CAISGTDRNNSPLHF. This chain links TRBV10-3 with TRBJ1-6, with TRBD1 as a possible D gene (5 bases). CDR3 size: 15 residues. Germline V gene sequence: CDR1 ENHRY, CDR2 SYGVKD. The V gene lost 4 bases and the J gene lost 5 bases, with 12 bases spanning the gap.

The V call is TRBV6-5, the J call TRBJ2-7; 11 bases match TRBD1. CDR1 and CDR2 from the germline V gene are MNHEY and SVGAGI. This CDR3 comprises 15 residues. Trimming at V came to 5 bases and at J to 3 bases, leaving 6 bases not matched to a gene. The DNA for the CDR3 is TGTGCCAGCAGTCGAACGGGACAGGGGGTCTACGAGCAGTACTTC. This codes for CASSRTGQGVYEQYF.

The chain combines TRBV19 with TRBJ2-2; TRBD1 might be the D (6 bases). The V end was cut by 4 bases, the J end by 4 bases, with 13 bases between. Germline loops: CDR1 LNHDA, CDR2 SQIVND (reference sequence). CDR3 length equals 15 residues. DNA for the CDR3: TGTGCCAGTAGTAGGTGGACAGACTTCACCGGGGAGCTGTTTTTT. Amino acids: CASSRWTDFTGELFF.

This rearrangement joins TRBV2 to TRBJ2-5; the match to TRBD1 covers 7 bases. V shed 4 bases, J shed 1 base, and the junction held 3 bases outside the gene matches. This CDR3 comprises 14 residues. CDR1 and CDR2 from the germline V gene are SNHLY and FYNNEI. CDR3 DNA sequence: TGTGCCAGCAGTGCAGGGGGTCTCCAAGAGACCCAGTACTTC. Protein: CASSAGGLQETQYF.

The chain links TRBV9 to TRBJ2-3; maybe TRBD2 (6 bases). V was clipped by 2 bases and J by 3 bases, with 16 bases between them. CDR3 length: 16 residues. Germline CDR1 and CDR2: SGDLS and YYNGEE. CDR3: CASSVNVGGSTDTQYF. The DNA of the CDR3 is TGTGCCAGCAGCGTGAATGTGGGGGGATCGACAGATACGCAGTATTTT.

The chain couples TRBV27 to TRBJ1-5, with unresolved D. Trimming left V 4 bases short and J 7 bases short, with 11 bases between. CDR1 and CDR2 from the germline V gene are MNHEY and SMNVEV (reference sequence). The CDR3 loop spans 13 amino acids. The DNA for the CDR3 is TGTGCCAGCAGTTGGCAGGAGGGACAGCCCCAGCATTTT. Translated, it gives CASSWQEGQPQHF.

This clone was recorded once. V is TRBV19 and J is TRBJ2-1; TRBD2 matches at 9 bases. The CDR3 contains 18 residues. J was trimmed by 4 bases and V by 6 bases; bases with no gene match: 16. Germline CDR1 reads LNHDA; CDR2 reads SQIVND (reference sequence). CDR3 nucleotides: TGTGCCAGTAGCCCGGGAGGCGGGGGGGCTATTCGTTACAATGAGCAGTTCTTC. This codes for CASSPGGGGAIRYNEQFF.

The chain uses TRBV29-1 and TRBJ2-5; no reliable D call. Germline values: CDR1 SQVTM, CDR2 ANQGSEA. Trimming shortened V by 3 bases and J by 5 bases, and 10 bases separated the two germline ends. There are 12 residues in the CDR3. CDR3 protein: CSVEGQVETQYF. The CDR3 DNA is TGCAGCGTTGAGGGCCAGGTGGAGACCCAGTACTTC.

The CDR3 region is CASRTSYEQYF. CDR3 nucleotides: TGTGCCAGCCGAACAAGCTACGAGCAGTACTTC. The J gene is TRBJ2-7, the V gene TRBV2; no firm D call. CDR1 SNHLY and CDR2 FYNNEI come from the germline V gene. V gave up 8 bases and J gave up 3 bases, with 8 bases separating them. The CDR3 spans 11 residues.

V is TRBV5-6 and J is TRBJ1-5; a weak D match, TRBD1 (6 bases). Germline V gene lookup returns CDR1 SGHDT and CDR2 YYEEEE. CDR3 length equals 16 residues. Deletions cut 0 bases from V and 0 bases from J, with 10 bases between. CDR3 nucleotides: TGTGCCAGCAGCTTGGCCGGGGGGGCTAGCAATCAGCCCCAGCATTTT. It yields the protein CASSLAGGASNQPQHF.

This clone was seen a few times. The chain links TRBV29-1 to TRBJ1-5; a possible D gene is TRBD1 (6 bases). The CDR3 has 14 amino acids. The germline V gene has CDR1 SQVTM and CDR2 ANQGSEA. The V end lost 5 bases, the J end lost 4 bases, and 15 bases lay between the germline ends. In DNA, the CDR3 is TGCAGCGTTAGGGGATCAGGGGCAAATCAGCCCCAGCATTTT. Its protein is CSVRGSGANQPQHF.

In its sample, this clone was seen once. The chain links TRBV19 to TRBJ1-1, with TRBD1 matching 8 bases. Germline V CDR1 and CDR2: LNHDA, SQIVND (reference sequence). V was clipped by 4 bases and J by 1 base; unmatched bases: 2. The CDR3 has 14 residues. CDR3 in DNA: TGTGCCAGTAGTAGGACAGGGCGGAACACTGAAGCTTTCTTT. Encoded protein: CASSRTGRNTEAFF.

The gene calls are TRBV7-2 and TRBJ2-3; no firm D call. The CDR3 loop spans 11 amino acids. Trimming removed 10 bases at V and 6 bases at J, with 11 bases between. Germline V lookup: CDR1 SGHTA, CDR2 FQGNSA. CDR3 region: CATTAYDTQYF. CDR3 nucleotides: TGTGCCACCACAGCTTATGATACGCAGTATTTT.

The CDR3 sequence is CATSSGSQETQYF. The CDR3 DNA is TGTGCCACCAGCTCCGGGTCGCAAGAGACCCAGTACTTC. V usage is TRBV24-1 and J usage is TRBJ2-5; no definite D call. This CDR3 has 13 amino acids. CDR1 is KGHDR and CDR2 is SFDVKD in the germline V gene. The ends were cut back, 7 bases at V and 2 bases at J, with 10 bases in the middle.

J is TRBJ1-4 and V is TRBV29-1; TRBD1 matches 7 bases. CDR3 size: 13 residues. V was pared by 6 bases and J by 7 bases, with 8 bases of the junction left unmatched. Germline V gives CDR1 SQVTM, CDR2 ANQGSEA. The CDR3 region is CSVTTGDGEKLFF. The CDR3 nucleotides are TGCAGCGTGACTACAGGGGATGGTGAAAAACTGTTTTTT. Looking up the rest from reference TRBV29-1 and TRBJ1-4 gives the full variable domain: SAVISQKPSRDICQRGTSLTIQCQVDSQVTMMFWYRQQPGQSLTLIATANQGSEATYESGFVIDKFPISRPNLTFSTLTVSNMSPEDSSIYLCSVTTGDGEKLFFGSGTQLSVL.